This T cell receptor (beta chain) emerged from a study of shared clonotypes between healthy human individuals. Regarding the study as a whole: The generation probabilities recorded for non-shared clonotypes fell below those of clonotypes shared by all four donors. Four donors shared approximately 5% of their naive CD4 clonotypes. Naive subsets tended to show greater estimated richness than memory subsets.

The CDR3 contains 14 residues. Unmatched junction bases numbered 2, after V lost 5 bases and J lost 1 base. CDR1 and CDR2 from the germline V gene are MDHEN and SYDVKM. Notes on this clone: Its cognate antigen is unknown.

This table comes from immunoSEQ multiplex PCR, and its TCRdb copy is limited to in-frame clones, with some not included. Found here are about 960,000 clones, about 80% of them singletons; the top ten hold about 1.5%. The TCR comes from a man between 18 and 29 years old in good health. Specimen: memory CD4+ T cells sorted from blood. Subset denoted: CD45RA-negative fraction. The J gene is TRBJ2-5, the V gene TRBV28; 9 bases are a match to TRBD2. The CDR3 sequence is CASSSGGPQETQYF. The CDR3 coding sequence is TGTGCCAGCAGTAGCGGGGGGCCCCAAGAGACCCAGTACTTC. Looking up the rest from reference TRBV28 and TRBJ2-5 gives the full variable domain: DVKVTQSSRYLVKRTGEKVFLECVQDMDHENMFWYRQDPGLGLRLIYFSYDVKMKEKGDIPEGYSVSREKKERFSLILESASTNQTSMYLCASSSGGPQETQYFGPGTRLLVL.